The 22 T cell receptor beta chains reported below all come from one sample, sequenced in a study of radiation and T cells in renal cell carcinoma (TCRdb year 2020). The method was the immunoSEQ multiplex PCR assay. Held by TCRdb, this immuneACCESS table contains in-frame sequences only and omits some clones. Under half of the omission traces to an unresolved V gene where checked; the cause of the rest is unknown. The sample table shows roughly 130,000 clones, and around nine tenths are seen once. Around 11% of the sample belongs to the ten largest clones. The time point label on this specimen signifies: baseline pretreatment blood. According to the study, the label for this sample's treatment or condition signals: 15 Gy SBRT to primary tumor, nephrectomy 4 weeks later. Sequences were derived from blood, sampled from a patient whose treatment included radiotherapy and nephrectomy. These TCRs come from a woman between 50 and 59 years old with renal cell carcinoma.

This clone came up once. The rearrangement joins TRBV27 to TRBJ2-1; D gene unclear. The CDR3 contains 16 residues. Trimming removed 6 bases at V and 6 bases at J, with 21 bases between. The germline CDR1 and CDR2 sequences are MNHEY and SMNVEV (reference sequence). DNA for the CDR3: TGTGCCAGCAGCCTTGCGACCCCCTCGTGGGGCAATGAGCAGTTCTTC. It specifies CASSLATPSWGNEQFF.

This clone was observed a few times. V is TRBV6-6 and J is TRBJ1-5; 7 bases map to TRBD1. The CDR3 has 15 residues. Germline trimming cut 1 base from V and 4 bases from J; bases unmatched to any gene: 4. Germline lookup yields CDR1 MNHNY and CDR2 SVGAGI (reference sequence). The CDR3 DNA is TGTGCCAGCAGTTACTGGACAGGCGTTAATCAGCCCCAGCATTTT. Translation: CASSYWTGVNQPQHF.

In its sample, this clone was seen once. The J gene is TRBJ2-1, the V gene TRBV5-6; TRBD1 might be the D (6 bases). Trimming pared 5 bases from V and 6 bases from J, leaving 12 bases between. Per germline, CDR1 SGHDT and CDR2 YYEEEE. The length of the CDR3 is 13 residues. Here the CDR3 reads CASRRWGLNEQFF. DNA of the CDR3: TGTGCCAGCAGAAGGTGGGGGCTCAATGAGCAGTTCTTC.

V gene TRBV19 combines with J gene TRBJ2-2; weak D call: TRBD1 (5 bases). This CDR3 is built from 15 residues. V lost 7 bases and J 0 bases, leaving 12 bases between the germline ends. Looked up from germline, CDR1 is LNHDA and CDR2 is SQIVND (reference sequence). As DNA, the CDR3 is TGTGCCAGTATAACAGGCGATACGAACACCGGGGAGCTGTTTTTT. Its translation is CASITGDTNTGELFF.

The chain links TRBV19 to TRBJ2-7; 9 positions agree with TRBD1. The CDR3 consists of 15 residues. With V trimmed by 6 bases and J by 0 bases, 6 bases remained unmatched. Germline V gene data show CDR1 as LNHDA and CDR2 as SQIVND (reference sequence). CDR3 DNA sequence: TGTGCCAGTAGCTATGGACAGGGGAGCTCCTACGAGCAGTACTTC. Its translation is CASSYGQGSSYEQYF.

V is TRBV10-1 and J is TRBJ1-1; TRBD1 might be the D (6 bases). The V end lost 7 bases, the J end lost 0 bases, and 15 bases lay between the germline ends. CDR1 and CDR2 from the germline V gene are WNHNN and SYGVQD (reference sequence). This CDR3 spans 15 amino acids. CDR3 region: CASTHREKMNTEAFF. For the CDR3, the DNA is TGCGCCAGCACCCACAGGGAGAAGATGAACACTGAAGCTTTCTTT.

This clone appeared a single time. The J gene is TRBJ1-6, the V gene TRBV5-1, with 10 nucleotides matching TRBD1. This CDR3 has 15 amino acids. Per the germline V gene, CDR1 is SGHRS and CDR2 is YFSETQ. J was trimmed by 8 bases and V by 4 bases; bases with no gene match: 6. The CDR3 loop is CASSLRTGGDSPLHF. Here the CDR3 DNA reads TGCGCCAGCAGCCTGCGGACAGGGGGTGATTCACCCCTCCACTTT.

The CDR3 spells CASSVELRAGGYTF. The CDR3, as DNA: TGTGCCAGCAGCGTAGAACTAAGGGCGGGTGGCTACACCTTC. The chain employs TRBV9 and TRBJ1-2; D gene uncertain. V lost 0 bases and J 7 bases, leaving 13 bases between the germline ends. Germline loops: CDR1 SGDLS, CDR2 YYNGEE. This CDR3 spans 14 amino acids.

This chain uses TRBV6-6 with TRBJ1-1, with TRBD1 as a possible D gene (5 bases). The CDR3 contains 12 residues. Per the germline V gene, CDR1 is MNHNY and CDR2 is SVGAGI (reference sequence). V was clipped by 9 bases and J by 5 bases, with 13 bases between them. In DNA form, the CDR3 reads TGTGCCAGTAAGACCAGGGATACTGAAGCTTTCTTT. Amino acid sequence: CASKTRDTEAFF.

The chain combines TRBV2 with TRBJ1-5, with a possible D match to TRBD1 (5 bases). CDR3 length: 14 residues. Germline-derived CDR1 and CDR2 are SNHLY and FYNNEI. Trimming shortened V by 10 bases and J by 3 bases, and 16 bases separated the two germline ends. The CDR3 DNA reads TGTGCCACCTCCGGGGGACGGGACAATCAGCCCCAGCATTTT. Its translation is CATSGGRDNQPQHF.

The chain carries TRBV7-9 and TRBJ2-3; D is unresolved. The CDR3 length is 14 residues. Germline lookup yields CDR1 SEHNR and CDR2 FQNEAQ (reference sequence). Deletions cut 2 bases from V and 0 bases from J, with 6 bases between. The CDR3 nucleotides read TGTGCCAGCAGCTTATTCGAGAGCACAGATACGCAGTATTTT. The encoded protein is CASSLFESTDTQYF. Combining the CDR3 with reference TRBV7-9 and TRBJ2-3 gives the whole variable domain DTGVSQNPRHKITKRGQNVTFRCDPISEHNRLYWYRQTLGQGPEFLTYFQNEAQLEKSRLLSDRFSAERPKGSFSTLEIQRTEQGDSAMYLCASSLFESTDTQYFGPGTRLTVL.

The chain has TRBV6-5 and TRBJ1-3; TRBD1 matches 7 bases. Germline V CDR1 and CDR2: MNHEY, SVGAGI. This CDR3 has 16 amino acids. The ends lost 3 bases at V and 0 bases at J; junction bases unmatched: 5. The CDR3 DNA is TGTGCCAGCAGTTATAGACAGGGTAGCTCTGGAAACACCATATATTTT. Translated, it gives CASSYRQGSSGNTIYF.

The rearrangement uses TRBV7-2 and TRBJ2-7; 7 bases map to TRBD1. Germline CDR1 SGHTA, CDR2 FQGNSA. Trimming cost V 1 base and J 0 bases; bases outside gene matches: 3. CDR3 size: 15 residues. CDR3 protein: CASSLEGGYSYEQYF. Here the CDR3 DNA reads TGTGCCAGCAGCTTAGAAGGGGGCTACTCCTACGAGCAGTACTTC.

The rearrangement uses TRBV6-6 and TRBJ2-5; D is unclear. This CDR3 has 14 amino acids. Germline CDR1 reads MNHNY; CDR2 reads SVGAGI (reference sequence). Trimming took off 0 bases at V and 2 bases at J, with 7 bases between the two ends. The CDR3 loop is CASSYSGRQETQYF. Written as DNA, the CDR3 is TGTGCCAGCAGTTACTCTGGACGTCAAGAGACCCAGTACTTC.

The V gene is TRBV9, the J gene TRBJ2-1; 9 bases map to TRBD2. Per the germline V gene, CDR1 is SGDLS and CDR2 is YYNGEE. This CDR3 is 18 amino acids long. The V and J ends lost 0 bases and 4 bases, in that order; junction bases with no gene match: 11. For the CDR3, the DNA is TGTGCCAGCAGCGTAGAGTCCATAGGCGGGGGGGCTTACAATGAGCAGTTCTTC. It codes for CASSVESIGGGAYNEQFF. Drawing the rest from reference TRBV9 and TRBJ2-1, the complete variable domain is DSGVTQTPKHLITATGQRVTLRCSPRSGDLSVYWYQQSLDQGLQFLIQYYNGEERAKGNILERFSAQQFPDLHSELNLSSLELGDSALYFCASSVESIGGGAYNEQFFGPGTRLTVL.

This chain uses TRBV18 with TRBJ1-1, with no clear D. Germline values: CDR1 KGHSH, CDR2 LQKENI. CDR3 length: 18 residues. Trimming took 4 bases from V and 0 from J, leaving 21 bases between them. The CDR3 is CASSLGGGRAILNTEAFF. CDR3 DNA sequence: TGTGCCAGCTCACTGGGCGGAGGAAGGGCCATATTGAACACTGAAGCTTTCTTT.

J is TRBJ1-5 and V is TRBV19; the D gene is possibly TRBD1 (5 bases). The germline V gene encodes CDR1 LNHDA and CDR2 SQIVND (reference sequence). V shed 7 bases and J shed 0 bases, with 13 bases lying between them. The CDR3 consists of 15 residues. As DNA, the CDR3 is TGTGCCAGTATGGCCGGGACTCATAGCAATCAGCCCCAGCATTTT. Protein product: CASMAGTHSNQPQHF. The whole variable domain, filled in from reference TRBV19 and TRBJ1-5, reads DGGITQSPKYLFRKEGQNVTLSCEQNLNHDAMYWYRQDPGQGLRLIYYSQIVNDFQKGDIAEGYSVSREKKESFPLTVTSAQKNPTAFYLCASMAGTHSNQPQHFGDGTRLSIL.

The chain employs TRBV2 and TRBJ1-4; no definite D call. The CDR3 has 15 amino acids. Trimming shortened V by 3 bases and J by 2 bases, and 10 bases separated the two germline ends. Germline CDR1 is SNHLY and CDR2 is FYNNEI. This CDR3 reads CASSELRSTNEKLFF. CDR3 bases: TGTGCCAGCAGTGAGCTGCGGAGCACTAATGAAAAACTGTTTTTT.

CDR3 bases: TGTGCCAGCAGCTTAGCGCAAGGGGACTCTGGAAACACCATATATTTT. Protein sequence: CASSLAQGDSGNTIYF. The gene calls are TRBV7-6 and TRBJ1-3; D possibly corresponds to TRBD1 (5 bases). Germline V gene data show CDR1 as SGHVS and CDR2 as FNYEAQ. The CDR3 length is 16 residues. V was trimmed by 0 bases and J by 0 bases, leaving 9 bases between them.

The V call is TRBV5-1, the J call TRBJ2-5, with 12 bases fitting TRBD2. This CDR3 has 19 residues. CDR1 is SGHRS, CDR2 YFSETQ, per germline. Trimming took 3 bases from V and 0 from J; bases not matched to a gene: 12. This CDR3 is CASSWQPVTSGGHQETQYF. The DNA of the CDR3 is TGCGCCAGCAGCTGGCAACCCGTGACTAGCGGGGGCCACCAAGAGACCCAGTACTTC.

This clone was detected only a few times. The J gene is TRBJ2-7, the V gene TRBV6-1; TRBD1 matches at 7 bases. The V gene end was trimmed by 6 bases and the J gene end by 2 bases; junction bases not matched to a gene: 7. Germline assignment: CDR1 MNHNS and CDR2 SASEGT. The CDR3 sequence is 14 residues long. In nucleotides, the CDR3 is TGTGCCAGCAGCCGGGACAGCTCCGCCTACGAGCAGTACTTC. It translates to CASSRDSSAYEQYF.

The genes are TRBV7-2 and TRBJ1-1; 9 bases match TRBD1. This CDR3 comprises 14 residues. Unmatched junction bases numbered 6, after V lost 5 bases and J lost 5 bases. Germline assignment: CDR1 SGHTA and CDR2 FQGNSA. CDR3 sequence: CASSRQGGGTEAFF. The CDR3 nucleotides are TGTGCCAGCAGCCGACAGGGGGGTGGAACTGAAGCTTTCTTT. The full variable domain, completed using reference TRBV7-2 and TRBJ1-1, is GAGVSQSPSNKVTEKGKDVELRCDPISGHTALYWYRQSLGQGLEFLIYFQGNSAPDKSGLPSDRFSAERTGGSVSTLTIQRTQQEDSAVYLCASSRQGGGTEAFFGQGTRLTVV.